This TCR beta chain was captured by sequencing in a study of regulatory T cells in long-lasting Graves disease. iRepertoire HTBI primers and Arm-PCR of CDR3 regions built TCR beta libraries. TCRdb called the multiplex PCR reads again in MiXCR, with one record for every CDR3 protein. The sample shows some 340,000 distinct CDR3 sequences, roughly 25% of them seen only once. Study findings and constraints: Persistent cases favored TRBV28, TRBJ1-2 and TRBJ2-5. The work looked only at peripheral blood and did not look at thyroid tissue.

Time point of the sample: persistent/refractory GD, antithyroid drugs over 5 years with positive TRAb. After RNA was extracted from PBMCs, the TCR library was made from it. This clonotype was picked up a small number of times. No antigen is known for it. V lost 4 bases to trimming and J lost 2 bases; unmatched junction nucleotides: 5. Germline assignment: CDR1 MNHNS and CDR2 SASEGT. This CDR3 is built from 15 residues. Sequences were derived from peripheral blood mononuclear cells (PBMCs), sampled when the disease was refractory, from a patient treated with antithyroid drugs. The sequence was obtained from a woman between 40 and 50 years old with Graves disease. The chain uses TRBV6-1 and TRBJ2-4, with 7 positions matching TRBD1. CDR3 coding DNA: TGTGCCAGCAGTGTACAACAGGGGCCCAAAAACATTCAGTACTTC. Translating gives CASSVQQGPKNIQYF.